These T cell receptor beta chains were read from a single sample in a study of cytomegalovirus exposure and HLA in healthy donors. Sequencing was performed with immunoSEQ multiplex PCR; in TCRdb, only in-frame clones are kept and a portion is missing. This sample has 260,000 or so clones, with more than 75% found just once. Sequenced material: PBMCs. The receptors here all came from a young man in good health and CMV-seronegative. Both conserved end residues are part of each CDR3. D genes are given only for firm matches. Clone size is not always given. Where it is, it says once, few, many or a class for expanded clones.

TRBV10-2	TRBJ1-5	TRBD1	.	TGCGCCAGCGATCCGGGACAGGGATTCAATCAGCCCCAGCATTTT	CASDPGQGFNQPQHF
TRBV5-4	TRBJ1-1	TRBD1	.	TGTGCCAGCAGCCGTGACAGGGTCACTGAAGCTTTCTTT	CASSRDRVTEAFF
TRBV9	TRBJ2-2	TRBD2	.	TGTGCCAGCAGCTCCCGGACTAGCGGAGGGGACACCGGGGAGCTGTTTTTT	CASSSRTSGGDTGELFF
TRBV5-4	TRBJ2-3	TRBD2	.	TGTGCCAGCGGTAAGACTAGCGGAGCTAGCACAGATACGCAGTATTTT	CASGKTSGASTDTQYF
TRBV18	TRBJ2-1	TRBD2	.	TGTGCCAGCTCACCCCTAGCGGGAGAACCCAGACCCCAGAAGGGAAATGAGCAGTTCTTC	CASSPLAGEPRPQKGNEQFF
TRBV4-2	TRBJ1-1	.	.	TGTGCCAGCAGCCAAGATGGACAGCCGAACACTGAAGCTTTCTTT	CASSQDGQPNTEAFF
TRBV27	TRBJ2-1	TRBD2	.	TGTGCCAGCAGTTTAGACGGGAGGGACAATGAGCAGTTCTTC	CASSLDGRDNEQFF
TRBV9	TRBJ1-4	TRBD1	.	TGTGCCAGCAGCCGACCGGGACAGACTAATGAAAAACTGTTTTTT	CASSRPGQTNEKLFF
TRBV7-2	TRBJ2-7	.	.	TGTGCCAGCAGCCTCAACTCGGGAGCCTACGAGCAGTACTTC	CASSLNSGAYEQYF
TRBV4-3	TRBJ2-1	.	.	TGCGCCAGCAGCCAAGATCGAGGGAACAATGAGCAGTTCTTC	CASSQDRGNNEQFF
TRBV28	TRBJ2-7	.	.	TGTGCCAGCAGTTTTACCTACGAGCAGTACTTC	CASSFTYEQYF
TRBV19	TRBJ1-5	TRBD1	once	TGTGCCAGTAGTGGGGGACAGCCAAGGGGCAATCAGCCCCAGCATTTT	CASSGGQPRGNQPQHF
TRBV19	TRBJ2-7	.	.	TGTGCCAGTAACCAGGGCTTCGGCTCCCCCTACGAGCAGTACTTC	CASNQGFGSPYEQYF
TRBV11-2	TRBJ2-7	TRBD2	.	TGTGCCAGCAGCTTGTCCACCGGGACTAGCGGCTACGAGCAGTACTTC	CASSLSTGTSGYEQYF
TRBV5-7	TRBJ1-5	.	.	TGTGCCAGCAGCTTGGCCGAGTTTAGGGGGAAGAAGCCCCAGCATTTT	CASSLAEFRGKKPQHF
TRBV11-2	TRBJ2-7	TRBD2	.	TGTGCCAGCAGCCGGACTAGCGGTTACGAGCAGTACTTC	CASSRTSGYEQYF
TRBV19	TRBJ2-3	TRBD1	.	TGTGCCAGTAGTATCAAGGGGGCGGATACGCAGTATTTT	CASSIKGADTQYF
TRBV5-1	TRBJ1-4	TRBD1	.	TGCGCCAGCAGCCCGAAACAGGGGGTGTATAATGAAAAACTGTTTTTT	CASSPKQGVYNEKLFF
TRBV12-5	TRBJ2-1	.	once	TGTGCTAGTGGTTTGGTCATTGACAATATCAGGTACAATGAGCAGTTCTTC	CASGLVIDNIRYNEQFF
TRBV29-1	TRBJ2-5	.	.	TGCAGCGCACGACCGGGATTTCAAGAGACCCAGTACTTC	CSARPGFQETQYF
TRBV2	TRBJ1-5	TRBD1	.	TGTGCCAGCAGTGGGACAGGTCGAAGCAATCAGCCCCAGCATTTT	CASSGTGRSNQPQHF
TRBV27	TRBJ1-4	TRBD1	.	TGTGCCAGCAGTCGAGGGACAGGGAATGAAAAACTGTTTTTT	CASSRGTGNEKLFF
TRBV29-1	TRBJ1-2	.	.	TGCAGCGTTGATGGTGGAGCGGGTGGCTACACCTTC	CSVDGGAGGYTF
TRBV29-1	TRBJ2-1	.	.	TGCAGCGTTGAAGCCCCTCCCAGCGGAGATGAGCAGTTCTTC	CSVEAPPSGDEQFF
TRBV7-2	TRBJ1-1	.	.	TGTGCCAGCAGTCTATTAAAACGGACTGAAGCTTTCTTT	CASSLLKRTEAFF
TRBV28	TRBJ1-5	TRBD1	.	TGTGCCAGCACTTCGGCGGGGACAGCCGTGGGTCAGCCCCAGCATTTT	CASTSAGTAVGQPQHF
TRBV30	TRBJ2-3	TRBD1	.	TGTGCCTGGAGTCATGGGGACAGGGACTCAGATACGCAGTATTTT	CAWSHGDRDSDTQYF
TRBV6-5	TRBJ1-2	.	.	TGTGCCAGCAGTTCCGACCGGGACACATCCTATGGCTACACCTTC	CASSSDRDTSYGYTF
TRBV7-9	TRBJ1-1	.	.	TGTGCCAGCAGCTTGAAAGGCGGGGAGAACACTGAAGCTTTCTTT	CASSLKGGENTEAFF
TRBV19	TRBJ1-1	.	.	TGTGCCAGTAGTATAGTAGGATATGGGAGGACTGAAGCTTTCTTT	CASSIVGYGRTEAFF
TRBV5-1	TRBJ2-7	TRBD1	.	TGCGCCAGCAGCTTGGAACCCAACAGGGGGCGCCTGGAGGAGCAGTACTTC	CASSLEPNRGRLEEQYF
TRBV5-1	TRBJ2-5	.	.	TGCGCCAGCAGCACACCGACAGGTATCCAAGAGACCCAGTACTTC	CASSTPTGIQETQYF
TRBV7-8	TRBJ1-5	.	.	TGTGCCAGCAGCTTCGACAGTGGCAATCAGCCCCAGCATTTT	CASSFDSGNQPQHF
TRBV27	TRBJ1-5	.	.	TGTGCCAGCAGTCCCCTCACAGGGTCCAATCAGCCCCAGCATTTT	CASSPLTGSNQPQHF
TRBV19	TRBJ1-2	TRBD1	.	TGTGCCAGTGGACCCTTGACAGGGCCTAACTATGGCTACACCTTC	CASGPLTGPNYGYTF
TRBV30	TRBJ2-3	TRBD2	.	TGTGCCTGGAGTGTGGGCGGGAGGGAGGTAGATACGCAGTATTTT	CAWSVGGREVDTQYF
TRBV7-2	TRBJ2-7	TRBD2	once	TGTGCCAGCAGCATCGGGACTAGCGGGAGCCAAACCTACGAGCAGTACTTC	CASSIGTSGSQTYEQYF
TRBV4-3	TRBJ2-1	.	few	TGCGCCAGCAGCCAAGATATGCGCCAATCCTACAATGAGCAGTTCTTC	CASSQDMRQSYNEQFF
TRBV11-2	TRBJ2-3	TRBD1	.	TGTGCCAGCAGCTCACGCCGGGACAGCATCACAGATACGCAGTATTTT	CASSSRRDSITDTQYF
TRBV25-1	TRBJ1-5	.	.	TGTGCCAGCAGCGTTGAGGGCAATCAGCCCCAGCATTTT	CASSVEGNQPQHF
TRBV15	TRBJ2-7	.	.	TGTGCCACCAGCAGAGGACAGGCTGGCGAGCAGTACTTC	CATSRGQAGEQYF
TRBV9	TRBJ2-1	.	.	TGTGCCAGCACCCCAAGGCTAGCGCTAAACAATGAGCAGTTCTTC	CASTPRLALNNEQFF
TRBV28	TRBJ2-1	.	.	TGTGCCAGTCGGTCTAGGCTTGACAATGAGCAGTTCTTC	CASRSRLDNEQFF
TRBV15	TRBJ2-1	.	.	TGTGCCACCGGTTCCGGGTCCAGAGGATCTGAGCAGTTCTTC	CATGSGSRGSEQFF
TRBV27	TRBJ2-7	.	.	TGTGCCAGCAGTTTATCGGCGGGGCGGGACAGACCCTACGAGCAGTACTTC	CASSLSAGRDRPYEQYF
TRBV28	TRBJ2-7	.	.	TGTGCCAGCAGTTTAAGTCGGGTCCGACAGTACTTC	CASSLSRVRQYF
TRBV7-8	TRBJ2-1	TRBD2	.	TGTGCCAGCAGACCCCTAGCGGGACCGGTAGAGCAGTTCTTC	CASRPLAGPVEQFF
TRBV4-3	TRBJ2-3	.	.	TGCGCCAGCAGCCAAGACGGCGGCGGGAGCACAGATACGCAGTATTTT	CASSQDGGGSTDTQYF
TRBV7-2	TRBJ2-1	TRBD2	.	TGTGCCAGCAGCCCCGGGCGGCGCTCCGGGACTAGGTTAGATGAGCAGTTCTTC	CASSPGRRSGTRLDEQFF